The next 13 T cell receptor beta chains were all read from a single sample in a study of blood T cell repertoires in COVID-19. Sequencing used immunoSEQ multiplex PCR; TCRdb keeps in-frame clones, though not all of them. The sample lists tens of thousands of clones; around 86% were seen once. The sequenced sample consisted of peripheral blood. These receptors came from a man older than 75 with acute or convalescent COVID-19.

This chain links TRBV5-4 with TRBJ1-4; 11 bases are shared with TRBD1. CDR1 and CDR2 from the germline V gene are SGHNT and YYREEE (reference sequence). The CDR3 has 16 amino acids. After removal of 0 bases from V and 6 bases from J, the junction contained 4 bases not matched to a gene. CDR3 sequence: CASSLGGTGGYEKLFF. DNA for the CDR3: TGTGCCAGCAGCTTGGGAGGGACAGGGGGGTATGAAAAACTGTTTTTT.

In DNA, the CDR3 is TGTGCCAGCAGTCCCGTCGAACAGCCCCCCTACGAGCAGTACTTC. Protein product: CASSPVEQPPYEQYF. This chain connects TRBV6-2 or TRBV6-3 to TRBJ2-7; D gene unclear. This CDR3 spans 15 amino acids. Per germline, CDR1 MNHEY and CDR2 SVGEGT. V lost 5 bases to trimming and J lost 2 bases, with 16 bases between them.

The V gene is TRBV11-1, the J gene TRBJ1-4, with D perhaps matching TRBD1 (5 bases). The CDR3 has 13 amino acids. Germline loops: CDR1 SGHAT, CDR2 FQDESV (reference sequence). V lost 0 bases to trimming and J lost 14 bases, with 13 bases between them. CDR3 in amino acids: CASSLAETSGLFF. The DNA of the CDR3 is TGTGCCAGCAGCTTAGCGGAGACTTCAGGGCTGTTTTTT.

The rearrangement uses TRBV7-9 and TRBJ1-1, with D unclear. The germline gives CDR1 SEHNR, CDR2 FQNEAQ (reference sequence). This CDR3 region has 15 residues. Trimming removed 5 bases at V and 1 base at J, with 14 bases between. DNA for the CDR3: TGTGCCAGCAGCCCGGGTCTGGATAGGAACACTGAAGCTTTCTTT. Translation: CASSPGLDRNTEAFF.

This clone has a single count. This chain connects TRBV18 to TRBJ2-4; D unresolved. V lost 2 bases and J 0 bases, leaving 11 bases between the germline ends. The CDR3 is 16 residues long. Germline assignment: CDR1 KGHSH and CDR2 LQKENI. CDR3 nucleotide sequence: TGTGCCAGCTCACCAAGACCGACTGAAGCCAAAAACATTCAGTACTTC. Translated: CASSPRPTEAKNIQYF.

The rearrangement joins TRBV19 to TRBJ1-1; D possibly corresponds to TRBD1 (6 bases). The V end lost 5 bases, the J end lost 1 base, and 14 bases lay between the germline ends. CDR1 is LNHDA and CDR2 is SQIVND in the germline V gene (reference sequence). This CDR3 has 15 residues. The CDR3, as DNA: TGTGCCAGTAGTTCCCGACAGGCGGGGAACACTGAAGCTTTCTTT. It yields the protein CASSSRQAGNTEAFF. Filled out from reference TRBV19 and TRBJ1-1, the complete variable domain reads DGGITQSPKYLFRKEGQNVTLSCEQNLNHDAMYWYRQDPGQGLRLIYYSQIVNDFQKGDIAEGYSVSREKKESFPLTVTSAQKNPTAFYLCASSSRQAGNTEAFFGQGTRLTVV.

This chain uses TRBV9 with TRBJ1-4; 8 nucleotides align to TRBD1. V was pared by 0 bases and J by 8 bases, with 6 bases of the junction left unmatched. The CDR3 spans 15 residues. The germline V gene has CDR1 SGDLS and CDR2 YYNGEE. The CDR3 DNA reads TGTGCCAGCAGCGTAGGGACAGGGTGGGGAGAAAAACTGTTTTTT. Translating it yields CASSVGTGWGEKLFF.

The rearrangement uses TRBV10-2 and TRBJ1-1; D is uncertain. Germline V CDR1 and CDR2: WSHSY, SAAADI. V was pared by 10 bases and J by 1 base, with 19 bases between. The CDR3 is 15 residues long. The CDR3 loop reads CATSPWAGENTEAFF. The CDR3 DNA is TGCGCCACATCCCCGTGGGCAGGCGAGAACACTGAAGCTTTCTTT.

V is TRBV19 and J is TRBJ1-5; 7 nucleotides match TRBD1. The CDR3 contains 14 residues. With V trimmed by 4 bases and J by 4 bases, 4 bases remained unmatched. CDR1 LNHDA and CDR2 SQIVND come from the germline V gene (reference sequence). CDR3 residues: CASSTRDRNQPQHF. The CDR3 region has the DNA TGTGCCAGTAGTACCCGGGACAGAAATCAGCCCCAGCATTTT.

V is TRBV7-9 and J is TRBJ1-5; D ambiguous. There are 14 residues in the CDR3. V was cut by 6 bases and J by 8 bases, with 17 bases left in between. Germline lookup yields CDR1 SEHNR and CDR2 FQNEAQ (reference sequence). The CDR3 loop is CASSLTEQMEPQHF. In DNA, the CDR3 is TGTGCCAGCAGTTTAACAGAGCAGATGGAGCCCCAGCATTTT.

The chain employs TRBV18 and TRBJ1-1; perhaps TRBD1 as D (5 bases). The germline CDR1 and CDR2 sequences are KGHSH and LQKENI. Trimming left V 1 base short and J 4 bases short, with 13 bases between. This CDR3 is built from 15 residues. The CDR3 region is CASSPRGRGGTEAFF. DNA of the CDR3: TGTGCCAGCTCACCACGCGGGCGGGGGGGCACTGAAGCTTTCTTT.

J is TRBJ1-5 and V is TRBV30, with 9 bases identical to TRBD1. The junction had 7 bases not matched to a gene; V was cut back by 2 bases and J by 5 bases. CDR1 GTSNPN and CDR2 SVGIG come from the germline V gene (reference sequence). CDR3 size: 15 residues. CDR3 protein: CAWSLRDRDDQPQHF. The CDR3 DNA follows: TGTGCCTGGAGTCTCCGGGACAGGGACGATCAGCCCCAGCATTTT.

This clone was seen only once. The genes are TRBV5-1 and TRBJ1-1, with D maybe TRBD1 (5 bases). The V gene lost 1 base and the J gene lost 1 base, with 11 bases spanning the gap. CDR1 and CDR2 (germline): SGHRS, YFSETQ. The length of the CDR3 is 15 residues. The CDR3 sequence: CASSLYGRANTEAFF. CDR3 coding DNA: TGCGCCAGCAGCTTGTACGGCAGGGCGAACACTGAAGCTTTCTTT.